Listed below are T cell receptor beta chains from one sample, sequenced in a study of shared clonotypes between healthy human individuals. The data were produced by immunoSEQ multiplex PCR, yet TCRdb's version contains in-frame clones alone and is incomplete. The sample carries about 730,000 clones, over 60% recorded once. Sequenced sample: memory CD4+ T cells sorted from blood. These receptors came from a woman aged 30 to 39 in good health. Both conserved end residues are part of each CDR3. Fields, in order: V gene, J gene, CDR3 protein.

V: TRBV4-1
J: TRBJ2-1
CDR3: CASSQGPGGSSYNEQFF

V: TRBV5-6
J: TRBJ2-5
CDR3: CASSSTVGETQYF

V: TRBV7-8
J: TRBJ2-2
CDR3: CASSLITGGNTGELFF

V: TRBV29-1
J: TRBJ2-7
CDR3: CSVLSANSYEQYF

V: TRBV7-2
J: TRBJ2-2
CDR3: CASSFSGVNTGELFF

V: TRBV6-5
J: TRBJ2-1
CDR3: CASRPGLEGEQFF

V: TRBV28
J: TRBJ2-4
CDR3: CASSSPSYLAKNIQYF

V: TRBV25-1
J: TRBJ2-3
CDR3: CASSESGRTTTDTQYF

V: TRBV19
J: .
CDR3: CASSGTGSYEQYF

V: TRBV19
J: TRBJ2-1
CDR3: CASSIESGSPFDEQFF

V: TRBV28
J: TRBJ2-1
CDR3: CASSVIQNNEQFF

V: TRBV6-4
J: TRBJ2-3
CDR3: CASSDSGLRGTQYF

V: TRBV5-1
J: TRBJ2-5
CDR3: CASSWGQGQGETQYF

V: TRBV7-9
J: TRBJ2-5
CDR3: CASSLAASGGETQYF

V: TRBV7-3
J: TRBJ2-6
CDR3: CASSFSGTASGANVLTF

V: TRBV5-1
J: TRBJ2-7
CDR3: CASGETGWSSYEQYF

V: TRBV15
J: TRBJ2-1
CDR3: CATSGAPGLAGGYNEQFF

V: TRBV5-1
J: TRBJ2-3
CDR3: CASSLGGGPSTDTQYF

V: TRBV5-1
J: TRBJ1-1
CDR3: CASSTLGGGREAFF

V: TRBV28
J: TRBJ2-3
CDR3: CASSKQSTDTQYF

V: TRBV29-1
J: TRBJ2-7
CDR3: CSVGISGSSYEQYF

V: TRBV15
J: TRBJ2-1
CDR3: CATTGTTTSEQFF

V: TRBV15
J: TRBJ2-1
CDR3: CATSSRGLSVGSEQFF

V: TRBV27
J: TRBJ2-3
CDR3: CASSLSRATDTQYF

V: TRBV5-1
J: TRBJ1-4
CDR3: CASSPSTATNEKLFF

V: TRBV5-4
J: TRBJ2-5
CDR3: CASSLGGGETQYF

V: TRBV9
J: TRBJ2-7
CDR3: CASSPHSSYEQYF

V: TRBV7-3
J: TRBJ2-1
CDR3: CASSLFAGLAGYNEQFF

V: TRBV19
J: TRBJ1-5
CDR3: CASSPIGTGDNQPQHF

V: TRBV7-3
J: TRBJ2-3
CDR3: CASSLLPSGTDTQYF

V: TRBV7-9
J: TRBJ1-3
CDR3: CASRIGQGEVGTIYF

V: TRBV4-2
J: TRBJ1-4
CDR3: CASSQTLQGPNEKLFF

V: TRBV11-3
J: TRBJ2-2
CDR3: CASSPGGTNTGELFF

V: TRBV19
J: TRBJ2-3
CDR3: CASSDPRGSTDTQYF